This TCR beta chain was obtained from a study of T cell repertoires in cytomegalovirus infection. In the case of this clonotype: Its specificity is not known.

One entry per CDR3 protein, called by TCRdb with MiXCR from the reads. The repertoire includes 86,000 or so distinct CDR3 sequences, more than 20% of them detected once, and around 50% sits in the top ten. V dropped 0 bases and J dropped 6 bases, with 9 bases sitting between them. Germline V gene sequence: CDR1 DFQATT, CDR2 SNEGSKA (reference sequence). The length of the CDR3 is 13 residues. The receptor was derived from a human donor in good health (CMV status not recorded). Some clones in this sample may be carry-over from other donors' samples. Sample: CD8+ T cells from cultured PBMCs, taken from culture after CMV antigen stimulation. The chain has TRBV20-1 and TRBJ2-1; no firm D call. CDR3: CSARDVISNEQFF. The CDR3, as DNA: TGCAGTGCTAGAGATGTGATTAGCAATGAGCAGTTCTTC.